This TCR beta chain was captured by sequencing in a study of STAT3 mutations in large granular lymphocyte leukemia (dated by TCRdb to between 2019 and 2020). About the study as a whole: In roughly half of the longitudinally sequenced T-LGLL patients, canonical activating STAT3 mutations were detected. Over half of the T-LGLL patients were given one or more immunosuppressive therapy regimens, and less than 45% of those treated had a hematologic response. Serial deep sequencing of TCRbeta CDR3 and STAT3 was performed in patients with T-cell large granular lymphocyte leukemia to reconstruct clonal hierarchy and dynamics. From an initial cohort of 207 LGL patients, about 20 representative T-LGLL cases were selected for longitudinal TCRbeta and STAT3 sequencing. As controls within the study, two patients with natural killer LGL leukemia were also sequenced longitudinally. On average, sequencing was done at around 4 time points per patient, with the number of samplings ranging from 2 to 8. What the work shows at the level of the full study, not this receptor alone: Because no samples were available when a clone first appeared, clonal expansion was inferred from samplings taken at other points. Since codominant clonotypes persisted in some patients, a small but highly pathogenic clone may have gone undetected. TCR clonotype switching after therapy was seen in about 30% of the 18 patients, with all newly emerging clones being STAT3 wild type. The burden of the dominant TCR clone was higher than the STAT3 mutant burden in several patients, which suggests that the STAT3 mutation arose secondarily inside a clone that had already expanded. At least one immunodominant TCRbeta clonotype was identified in every T-LGLL patient, and multiple immunodominant subclonotypes were identified in about half of the T-LGLL patients. Linking therapy response to changes in TCR clonal burden was complicated by variable intervals between samplings and by differing treatment regimens.

DNA was extracted from blood mononuclear cells, with the same DNA used for both TCR and STAT3 sequencing. On this clone: Its specific antigen is unknown. Per-nucleotide qualities are absent, and no much larger clonotype sits a single base away.

TCRbeta libraries were sequenced on an Illumina MiSeq, and an average of roughly 41,000 productive templates per sample was obtained. Multiplex PCR amplification was used to generate TCRbeta CDR3 libraries with the immunoSEQ assay. The study's own analysis went as follows. Repertoire diversity was calculated as previously defined, and values close to 0 indicated extremely monoclonal samples. Imported from immuneACCESS, the table was reduced by TCRdb to in-frame sequences with V and J called. These copies leave out some clones; in studies compared against another copy, an unresolved V gene accounts for under half, and the cause of the remainder is not known. V and J calls and clone size are copied from that table; D and trimming were computed from the DNA. Recorded for this sample are about 3,000 clones; 74% of them occurred a single time. Clones ranked in the top ten supply around 33% of the sample.

The TCR comes from a man aged 55 to 69 with T-cell large granular lymphocyte leukemia. Some clones in this sample may be carry-over from other donors' samples. The age is the age at diagnosis. The sequencing input was peripheral blood mononuclear cells.

The CDR3 region: CASSLGGGSGKDTQYF. The nucleotide sequence is TGTGCCAGCAGCTTAGGAGGCGGGAGTGGTAAAGATACGCAGTATTTT. The V gene is TRBV7-9 and the J gene is TRBJ2-3; 7 nucleotides in the junction match TRBD2. Counted from cysteine to phenylalanine, this CDR3 has 16 amino acids. The DNA shown is the 48-base CDR3, in frame from base 1. From a lookup of the germline V gene (reference sequence), CDR1 and CDR2 are SEHNR and FQNEAQ. Compared with germline, V lacks 1 base and J lacks 5 bases; bases without a gene match: 9.